This TCR beta chain was obtained from a study of beta chain features in type 1 diabetes. Across the study: Sorted cells examined across all samples numbered around 99,000,000. The study's findings and limits: It was among patients, rather than healthy donors, that naive, central memory and Treg TCRB repertoires appeared more similar. High-TCR-expressing cells could be over-represented by cDNA sequencing.

In regard to this clone: Its antigen is unknown.

Every isolated RNA sample was fully reverse transcribed, so sequencing captured expressed TCRB transcripts. The data were produced by immunoSEQ multiplex PCR, yet TCRdb's version contains in-frame clones alone and is incomplete. The data contain under 450,000 clones, roughly 13% of them singletons. This CDR3 is 13 amino acids long. V was shortened by 2 bases and J by 8 bases, with 15 bases between the two germline ends. Germline V CDR1 and CDR2: GTSNPN, SVGIG (reference sequence). Isolation of CD4+ naive, central memory, regulatory and stem cell-like memory cells was achieved by sorting via CD45RO/CCR7/CD25/CD127/CD95/CD27.

The chain has TRBV30 and TRBJ1-1; D gene unclear. What was sequenced was naive CD4+ T cells from blood. This receptor was obtained from a man aged 25-45 years in good health. The CDR3 here is CAWSPSPGSEAFF. For the CDR3, the DNA is TGTGCCTGGAGTCCATCTCCGGGAAGCGAAGCTTTCTTT.